These 24 T cell receptor beta chains were sequenced from one sample in a study of shared clonotypes between healthy human individuals. Assay used: immunoSEQ multiplex PCR; TCRdb lists only in-frame clones, some missing. The repertoire has millions of clones, approximately 95% of them found once; the top ten carry roughly 1%. Positively selected for CCR7, the CD45RO-negative cells used as naive CD8 cells excluded terminally differentiated effector memory CD45RA+ cells. Sequencing was done on a sample of naive CD8+ T cells sorted from blood. The receptors were sampled from a young man in good health.

The chain employs TRBV30 and TRBJ2-7; 9 positions match TRBD1. The germline CDR1 and CDR2 sequences are GTSNPN and SVGIG (reference sequence). The CDR3 runs to 14 residues. Trimming removed 0 bases from V and 4 bases from J; junction bases left unmatched: 4. The CDR3 DNA reads as TGTGCCTGGAGTGTAGGGACAGGGATGTACGAGCAGTACTTC. Amino acids: CAWSVGTGMYEQYF.

The chain links TRBV19 to TRBJ1-1; no clear D gene. Trimming left V 0 bases short and J 5 bases short, with 10 bases between. This CDR3 is 14 amino acids long. The germline V gene encodes CDR1 LNHDA and CDR2 SQIVND (reference sequence). The CDR3 DNA sequence: TGTGCCAGTAGTATAGATTCAAGCTGGACTGAAGCTTTCTTT. Translating it yields CASSIDSSWTEAFF.

The chain combines TRBV7-9 with TRBJ1-2, with 8 bases that match TRBD1. CDR1 SEHNR and CDR2 FQNEAQ come from the germline V gene (reference sequence). Trimming removed 5 bases from V and 2 bases from J; junction bases left unmatched: 7. The CDR3 loop spans 15 amino acids. CDR3 residues: CASSQPGQENYGYTF. CDR3 in DNA: TGTGCCAGCAGCCAGCCGGGACAGGAAAACTATGGCTACACCTTC.

The V gene is TRBV27, the J gene TRBJ2-7; tentative D call: TRBD1 (6 bases). This CDR3 region has 16 residues. The V gene's germline CDR1 is MNHEY and CDR2 SMNVEV (reference sequence). V was shortened by 2 bases and J by 2 bases, with 16 bases between the two germline ends. The chain's CDR3 is CASSLTGSYVPYEQYF. The CDR3 DNA is TGTGCCAGCAGTTTAACAGGGTCTTACGTCCCCTACGAGCAGTACTTC.

The chain carries TRBV27 and TRBJ1-2; 7 bases line up with TRBD1. The CDR3 covers 14 residues. Looked up from germline, CDR1 is MNHEY and CDR2 is SMNVEV (reference sequence). J lost 6 bases, V lost 3 bases, and 7 bases had no gene match. CDR3 nucleotides: TGTGCCAGCAGTTTGACAGGGATTATCCATGGCTACACCTTC. Translated: CASSLTGIIHGYTF.

For this clone: The sample holds other DNA sequences that translate to the same CDR3. This chain joins TRBV19 and TRBJ2-7; 7 bases match TRBD1. After removal of 5 bases from V and 1 base from J, the junction contained 5 bases not matched to a gene. This CDR3 spans 14 amino acids. CDR1 is LNHDA, CDR2 SQIVND, per germline (reference sequence). CDR3 sequence (DNA): TGTGCCAGTAGTCCCGGACAGGTGTCCTACGAGCAGTACTTC. Translation gives CASSPGQVSYEQYF.

The chain recombines TRBV5-6 with TRBJ2-3, with D possibly TRBD2 on 6 matching bases. V was clipped by 1 base and J by 2 bases, with 17 bases between them. This CDR3 contains 17 residues. Germline V lookup: CDR1 SGHDT, CDR2 YYEEEE. The CDR3, as DNA: TGTGCCAGCAGCTTGATTCTTAGCGGACTAAACACAGATACGCAGTATTTT. Translating it yields CASSLILSGLNTDTQYF. The complete variable domain, with remaining parts taken from reference TRBV5-6 and TRBJ2-3, reads DAGVTQSPTHLIKTRGQQVTLRCSPKSGHDTVSWYQQALGQGPQFIFQYYEEEERQRGNFPDRFSGHQFPNYSSELNVNALLLGDSALYLCASSLILSGLNTDTQYFGPGTRLTVL.

The chain is built from TRBV6-5 and TRBJ2-7, with TRBD2 identical over 9 bases. The CDR3 is 14 amino acids. V lost 2 bases, J lost 7 bases, and 6 bases stayed unmatched. In germline, CDR1 is MNHEY, CDR2 SVGAGI. The CDR3 reads CASSYGVAGEEQYF. In DNA, the CDR3 is TGTGCCAGCAGTTACGGGGTAGCGGGGGAAGAGCAGTACTTC.

V gene TRBV14 combines with J gene TRBJ2-5; TRBD1 agrees at 9 bases. J was trimmed by 5 bases and V by 4 bases; bases with no gene match: 5. Germline loops: CDR1 SGHDN, CDR2 FVKESK. The CDR3 covers 14 residues. CDR3 protein: CASSPHRGRETQYF. In DNA, the CDR3 is TGTGCCAGCAGCCCACACAGGGGGCGGGAGACCCAGTACTTC. Drawing the rest from reference TRBV14 and TRBJ2-5, the complete variable domain is EAGVTQFPSHSVIEKGQTVTLRCDPISGHDNLYWYRRVMGKEIKFLLHFVKESKQDESGMPNNRFLAERTGGTYSTLKVQPAELEDSGVYFCASSPHRGRETQYFGPGTRLLVL.

This clone appeared a single time. Written as DNA, the CDR3 is TGCGCCAGCAGCCCGCGGGGGCCCAGTATTGATACGCAGTATTTT. This translates into CASSPRGPSIDTQYF. The chain has TRBV4-1 and TRBJ2-3, with D possibly matching TRBD2 (7 bases). This CDR3 region has 15 residues. Germline V CDR1 and CDR2: MGHRA, YSYEKL. V lost 4 bases, J lost 6 bases, and 17 bases lay in between.

The V and J genes are TRBV28 and TRBJ2-5; tentative D call: TRBD1 (5 bases). Between the trimmed V and J ends, which lost 1 base and 4 bases, there was a span of 10 bases. CDR3 length: 14 amino acids. The germline gives CDR1 MDHEN, CDR2 SYDVKM. CDR3 loop: CASSLSAGIETQYF. In DNA, the CDR3 is TGTGCCAGCAGTTTATCTGCAGGGATAGAGACCCAGTACTTC.

Turning to this clone: At one end the junction does not follow the germline gene, possibly because of a read error. This CDR3 reads CASSQAGSTDTQYF. The CDR3 nucleotides read TGTGCCAGCAGTCAAGCGGGTAGCACAGATACGCAGTATTTT. This chain uses TRBV6-1 with TRBJ2-3, with a weak D call TRBD2 (6 bases). Germline CDR1 MNHNS, CDR2 SASEGT. CDR3 length: 14 amino acids.

The J gene is TRBJ1-2, the V gene TRBV4-1; TRBD1 is a possible D gene (6 bases). Trimming removed 4 bases at V and 1 base at J, with 19 bases between. CDR1 is MGHRA and CDR2 is YSYEKL in the germline V gene. The CDR3 is 17 amino acids. CDR3 sequence: CASSPLQDSALNYGYTF. CDR3 nucleotides: TGCGCCAGCAGCCCATTGCAGGACAGCGCCCTTAACTATGGCTACACCTTC.

This rearrangement joins TRBV4-1 to TRBJ1-5; 9 bases line up with TRBD1. After removal of 4 bases from V and 5 bases from J, the junction contained 9 bases not matched to a gene. Germline V CDR1 and CDR2: MGHRA, YSYEKL. The CDR3 contains 16 residues. The CDR3 spells CASSPGQGTTHQPQHF. The CDR3 region has the DNA TGCGCCAGCAGCCCCGGACAGGGGACGACCCATCAGCCCCAGCATTTT.

The chain has TRBV4-1 and TRBJ2-7; 8 bases agree with TRBD1. The CDR3 has 16 amino acids. V gave up 3 bases and J gave up 0 bases; unmatched junction bases: 7. Germline CDR1 reads MGHRA; CDR2 reads YSYEKL. The DNA for the CDR3 is TGCGCCAGCAGCCATTTTGGGCAGGGGGCCTCCTACGAGCAGTACTTC. It translates to CASSHFGQGASYEQYF.

Points on this clone: The sample contains more than one DNA sequence encoding this CDR3. V and J are TRBV13 and TRBJ2-6; D possibly corresponds to TRBD1 (6 bases). Germline V lookup: CDR1 PRHDT, CDR2 FYEKMQ (reference sequence). Trimming took off 5 bases at V and 1 base at J, with 9 bases between the two ends. The CDR3 is 15 amino acids. This CDR3 is CASSEQGSGANVLTF. CDR3 bases: TGTGCCAGCAGCGAACAGGGATCTGGGGCCAACGTCCTGACTTTC.

Worth noting for this clone: Other DNA sequences in the same sample also yield this CDR3. The gene calls are TRBV28 and TRBJ1-2; D gene ambiguous. V was clipped by 3 bases and J by 1 base, with 6 bases between them. Germline values: CDR1 MDHEN, CDR2 SYDVKM. The CDR3 runs 13 residues. CDR3 sequence: CASSFGSNYGYTF. The CDR3 region has the DNA TGTGCCAGCAGTTTTGGAAGTAACTATGGCTACACCTTC.

The count of this clone is one. The chain has TRBV4-1 and TRBJ2-7; 11 nucleotides line up with TRBD2. Germline values: CDR1 MGHRA, CDR2 YSYEKL. V lost 0 bases and J lost 4; bases outside the gene matches: 8. This CDR3 contains 17 residues. CDR3 nucleotide sequence: TGCGCCAGCAGCCAAGACGCTGTGCCTAGCGGGAGGTACGAGCAGTACTTC. Encoded protein: CASSQDAVPSGRYEQYF.

V gene TRBV19 combines with J gene TRBJ1-2; no clear D. Trimming removed 0 bases from V and 6 bases from J, with 14 bases in between. The CDR3 contains 15 residues. Germline V lookup: CDR1 LNHDA, CDR2 SQIVND (reference sequence). The CDR3 nucleotides read TGTGCCAGTAGTATAGATTTGGAAGCGACTAATGGCTACACCTTC. Residues: CASSIDLEATNGYTF.

Regarding this clone: Distinct nucleotide sequences in the sample also encode this CDR3. The rearrangement links TRBV28 to TRBJ2-7; D is undetermined. This CDR3 region has 15 residues. Trimming shortened V by 7 bases and J by 0 bases, and 16 bases separated the two germline ends. The V gene's germline CDR1 is MDHEN and CDR2 SYDVKM. The CDR3: CASNPTLTSSYEQYF. The DNA of the CDR3 is TGTGCCAGCAACCCAACCCTAACGAGCTCCTACGAGCAGTACTTC.

The chain links TRBV9 to TRBJ1-3; D call uncertain. With 3 bases removed from V and 0 bases from J, the gap between germline ends came to 10 bases. The CDR3 has 15 residues. Germline loops: CDR1 SGDLS, CDR2 YYNGEE. The CDR3 DNA is TGTGCCAGCAGCGCGGAACTACTCTCTGGAAACACCATATATTTT. Protein sequence: CASSAELLSGNTIYF.

This clone occurred once. Written as DNA, the CDR3 is TGTGCCAGCAGCTTAGCCGTAGGCCAATCCTACGAGCAGTACTTC. Its protein product is CASSLAVGQSYEQYF. The V and J genes are TRBV13 and TRBJ2-7; the D is unclear. Trimming took 1 base from V and 1 from J, leaving 11 bases between them. CDR1 PRHDT and CDR2 FYEKMQ come from the germline V gene (reference sequence). The CDR3 has 15 amino acids.

The chain uses TRBV4-3 and TRBJ2-1; 8 nucleotides match TRBD1. This CDR3 is built from 17 residues. The trim removed 0 bases at V and 0 bases at J, leaving 4 bases unmatched. The germline V gene has CDR1 LGHNA and CDR2 YSLEER. CDR3 sequence: CASSQDRGTGSYNEQFF. Written as DNA, the CDR3 is TGCGCCAGCAGCCAAGATCGGGGGACAGGCTCCTACAATGAGCAGTTCTTC.

As for this clone: Other DNA sequences in the sample encode the same CDR3. This rearrangement joins TRBV7-6 to TRBJ2-7; the D is unclear. The germline gives CDR1 SGHVS, CDR2 FNYEAQ. This CDR3 contains 13 residues. V lost 4 bases and J lost 3, with 10 bases in between. For the CDR3, the DNA is TGTGCCAGCAGCTCATCGACGGGCTACGAGCAGTACTTC. Protein product: CASSSSTGYEQYF.